One sample yielded the 15 T cell receptor beta chains listed below, sequenced in a study of early T cells in non-severe SARS-CoV-2 infection. MiXCR was run by TCRdb on the 5' RACE reads, yielding one entry per CDR3 protein. The data contain roughly 61,000 distinct CDR3 sequences, 10% of them singletons. Material: whole blood. These receptors were collected from an adult who was a healthcare worker with PCR-confirmed SARS-CoV-2 infection or an uninfected control (not recorded which).

J is TRBJ2-7 and V is TRBV29-1; 7 nucleotides agree with TRBD1. The CDR3 is 11 residues long. Trimming at V came to 4 bases and at J to 10 bases, leaving 7 bases not matched to a gene. Germline V CDR1 and CDR2: SQVTM, ANQGSEA. The DNA for the CDR3 is TGCAGCGTTGGACAGGGAGACAGTCAGTACTTC. Translation: CSVGQGDSQYF.

This clonotype was detected many times. The rearrangement joins TRBV18 to TRBJ1-4; D might be TRBD1 (6 bases). V lost 3 bases to trimming and J lost 4 bases, with 9 bases between them. The CDR3 totals 14 residues. CDR1 KGHSH and CDR2 LQKENI come from the germline V gene. Written as DNA, the CDR3 is TGTGCCAGCTCACCTCCAGGGGTTAATGAAAAACTGTTTTTT. Translating it yields CASSPPGVNEKLFF.

For this clonotype: A clone one base away is much larger, so this may be a read error. The chain recombines TRBV2 with TRBJ2-3; 12 bases are a match to TRBD2. The CDR3 runs 14 residues. Germline values: CDR1 SNHLY, CDR2 FYNNEI. CDR3 sequence: CANRLAGVSDSQYF. The CDR3, as DNA: TGTGCCAACCGACTAGCGGGAGTGTCAGATTCGCAGTATTTT.

This clonotype was counted ten times or more. The rearrangement uses TRBV4-3 and TRBJ2-1; 8 bases are a match to TRBD2. The junction had 3 bases not matched to a gene; V was cut back by 4 bases and J by 4 bases. CDR1 is LGHNA, CDR2 YSLEER, per germline. The CDR3 length is 14 residues. CDR3 protein: CASSPAGAYNEQFF. The CDR3 region has the DNA TGCGCCAGCAGCCCAGCGGGAGCGTACAATGAGCAGTTCTTC.

This clonotype was seen at least ten times. V usage is TRBV21-1 and J usage is TRBJ1-2; the table's D gene call, TRBD1, was not cross checked with the DNA. TRBV21-1 constitutes a pseudogene. The CDR3 is 12 residues long. CDR3 nucleotides: TGTGCCAGCTTACAGGGAAACTATGGCTACACCTTC. Residues: CASLQGNYGYTF.

There are many counts of this clonotype. The V and J genes are TRBV2 and TRBJ1-5; the D is unclear. Germline V lookup: CDR1 SNHLY, CDR2 FYNNEI. This CDR3 contains 13 residues. The ends were cut back, 4 bases at V and 2 bases at J, with 6 bases in the middle. CDR3 sequence reads: CASSGGGNQPQHF. The CDR3 bases are TGTGCCAGCAGTGGAGGTGGCAATCAGCCCCAGCATTTT.

This chain links TRBV6-2 or TRBV6-3 with TRBJ1-2; D might be TRBD1 (5 bases). The CDR3 contains 14 residues. Trimming took off 8 bases at V and 6 bases at J, with 19 bases between the two ends. Germline CDR1 is MNHEY and CDR2 is SVGEGT. The CDR3 DNA reads TGTGCCAGCCTAACCGGGACCCAGAGGAATGGCTACACCTTC. This codes for CASLTGTQRNGYTF.

This clonotype was counted at least ten times. This chain uses TRBV7-2 with TRBJ1-5; TRBD1 aligns across 9 bases. After removal of 4 bases from V and 7 bases from J, the junction contained 8 bases not matched to a gene. From germline, CDR1 is SGHTA and CDR2 FQGNSA. The CDR3 length is 15 residues. The CDR3, as DNA: TGTGCCAGCAGCTCGCACAGGGGGCTCGGACAGCCCCAGCATTTT. Protein product: CASSSHRGLGQPQHF.

This clonotype has a count of ten or more. V gene TRBV27 combines with J gene TRBJ2-5, with D possibly called TRBD1 or TRBD2 (5 bases each). This CDR3 spans 14 amino acids. Per germline, CDR1 MNHEY and CDR2 SMNVEV (reference sequence). V was trimmed by 2 bases and J by 1 base, leaving 8 bases between them. In DNA, the CDR3 is TGTGCCAGCAGTTTAAGGGGACCCCAAGAGACCCAGTACTTC. Its protein is CASSLRGPQETQYF.

The chain combines TRBV20-1 with TRBJ1-2; TRBD1 agrees at 7 bases. V lost 5 bases to trimming and J lost 2 bases; unmatched junction nucleotides: 5. There are 13 residues in the CDR3. Germline V CDR1 and CDR2: DFQATT, SNEGSKA (reference sequence). The DNA of the CDR3 is TGCAGTGCTGGTCTGGGACAGAACTATGGCTACACCTTC. It is translated as CSAGLGQNYGYTF.

The genes are TRBV6-1 and TRBJ2-2, with no clear D. Trimming removed 8 bases from V and 6 bases from J, with 10 bases in between. The CDR3 spans 12 residues. The germline V gene has CDR1 MNHNS and CDR2 SASEGT. CDR3 sequence: CASLTQAGELFF. DNA for the CDR3: TGTGCCAGCCTTACCCAAGCCGGGGAGCTGTTTTTT.

This clonotype was seen a few times. V gene TRBV7-2 combines with J gene TRBJ1-1, with 7 bases lining up with TRBD1. This CDR3 contains 16 residues. The germline V gene encodes CDR1 SGHTA and CDR2 FQGNSA. J gave up 4 bases and V 4 bases, and 12 bases lay outside the gene matches. The DNA of the CDR3 is TGTGCCAGCAGCTATTATATCAGGGGGAAAGGCACTGAAGCTTTCTTT. Translating it yields CASSYYIRGKGTEAFF.

This clonotype occurred many times. The genes are TRBV5-1 and TRBJ1-1; D ambiguous. V was trimmed by 0 bases and J by 1 base, leaving 7 bases between them. Germline V gene data show CDR1 as SGHRS and CDR2 as YFSETQ. The CDR3 contains 14 residues. The CDR3 sequence is CASSLAEENTEAFF. In DNA, the CDR3 is TGCGCCAGCAGCTTGGCCGAGGAGAACACTGAAGCTTTCTTT.

This clonotype was seen a handful of times. V is TRBV20-1 and J is TRBJ2-5, with a tentative D call TRBD2 (6 bases). Germline assignment: CDR1 DFQATT and CDR2 SNEGSKA (reference sequence). Deletions cut 4 bases from V and 2 bases from J, with 8 bases between. This CDR3 comprises 12 residues. CDR3 protein: CSATGVQETQYF. The CDR3 DNA follows: TGCAGTGCTACGGGAGTTCAAGAGACCCAGTACTTC.

The chain joins TRBV16 to TRBJ1-4, with a tentative D call TRBD1 (5 bases). V lost 2 bases and J 13 bases, leaving 14 bases between the germline ends. This CDR3 region has 13 residues. Germline lookup yields CDR1 KGHSY and CDR2 FQNENV. CDR3 DNA: TGTGCCAGCAGCCAAGATCTGTCAGGGTCACTGTTTTTT. Protein sequence: CASSQDLSGSLFF.